Below, 13 T cell receptor beta chains from the same sample are listed, as sequenced in a study of T-cell reconstitution after alpha-beta-depleted transplantation in children. Unique molecular identifiers were used in preparing the TCRbeta library. One entry per CDR3 protein results from TCRdb running MiXCR on the PCR reads. Among 200,000 to 250,000 distinct CDR3 sequences listed, around 9.5% were seen once. The sequencing used PBMCs from the stem cell graft donor, collected from the stem cell graft. These receptors were obtained from a human donor who donated a stem cell graft to a child with acute lymphoblastic leukemia.

This clonotype was seen ten or more times. The rearrangement links TRBV5-1 to TRBJ1-6; tentatively, D is TRBD1 (6 bases). Germline loops: CDR1 SGHRS, CDR2 YFSETQ. Trimming stripped 0 bases from V and 6 bases from J, with 13 bases between. The CDR3 totals 16 residues. The DNA of the CDR3 is TGCGCCAGCAGCTTGGACCCGCAGGGGTCTAATTCACCCCTCCACTTT. It codes for CASSLDPQGSNSPLHF.

This clonotype showed up just a few times. The chain carries TRBV12-3 or TRBV12-4 and TRBJ2-5; D might be TRBD1 or TRBD2, each matching 6 bases. The V end lost 2 bases, the J end lost 6 bases, and 13 bases lay between the germline ends. This CDR3 spans 14 amino acids. CDR3 loop: CASSLTPGDKTQYF. CDR3 DNA: TGTGCCAGCAGTTTAACTCCGGGGGACAAGACCCAGTACTTC.

The sample holds a few counts of this clonotype. This chain uses TRBV20-1 with TRBJ2-5, with D uncertain. From germline, CDR1 is DFQATT and CDR2 SNEGSKA (reference sequence). The length of the CDR3 is 13 residues. Trimming took 4 bases from V and 4 from J, leaving 13 bases between them. Here the CDR3 DNA reads TGCAGTGCTAACCCGGTGGCAGTAGAGACCCAGTACTTC. It translates to CSANPVAVETQYF.

This clonotype came up a few times. The genes are TRBV5-1 and TRBJ1-1; tentatively, D is TRBD1 (5 bases). V lost 3 bases and J 6 bases, leaving 12 bases between the germline ends. The germline gives CDR1 SGHRS, CDR2 YFSETQ. The CDR3 runs to 13 residues. DNA of the CDR3: TGCGCCAGCAGCTGGGGGGTGGGGGCTGAAGCTTTCTTT. This codes for CASSWGVGAEAFF.

The V gene is TRBV6-1, the J gene TRBJ2-2; 9 bases map to TRBD1. CDR3 length equals 16 residues. V gave up 7 bases and J gave up 6 bases; unmatched junction bases: 12. Per germline, CDR1 MNHNS and CDR2 SASEGT. CDR3 protein: CASNPNRGPGPGELFF. The CDR3 region has the DNA TGTGCCAGCAATCCCAACAGGGGGCCGGGCCCCGGGGAGCTGTTTTTT.

In its sample, this clonotype was seen a few times. The V and J genes are TRBV20-1 and TRBJ1-5; D ambiguous. The V and J ends lost 3 bases and 7 bases respectively, with 16 bases between them. CDR1 is DFQATT and CDR2 is SNEGSKA in the germline V gene (reference sequence). This CDR3 contains 14 residues. CDR3 amino acids: CSASTTTLGQPQHF. In DNA form, the CDR3 reads TGCAGTGCTAGCACCACTACCCTGGGACAGCCCCAGCATTTT.

The chain carries TRBV6-2 or TRBV6-3 and TRBJ2-7, with TRBD1 matching over 8 bases. The CDR3 is made up of 13 amino acids. The V gene's germline CDR1 is MNHEY and CDR2 SVGEGT. The V gene end was trimmed by 1 base and the J gene end by 6 bases; junction bases not matched to a gene: 2. The CDR3 sequence: CASSYFTGGEQYF. CDR3 in DNA: TGTGCCAGCAGTTACTTCACAGGGGGCGAGCAGTACTTC.

This clonotype was seen ten or more times. V is TRBV6-1 and J is TRBJ1-5; D gene unclear. Trimming removed 8 bases from V and 4 bases from J, with 3 bases in between. Germline lookup yields CDR1 MNHNS and CDR2 SASEGT. The CDR3 is 10 residues long. CDR3 sequence (DNA): TGTGCCAGCGGAAATCAGCCCCAGCATTTT. It translates to CASGNQPQHF.

This clonotype was seen a few times. The chain links TRBV30 to TRBJ2-3; D is ambiguous. The CDR3 consists of 12 residues. Trimming pared 4 bases from V and 6 bases from J, leaving 11 bases between. Per germline, CDR1 GTSNPN and CDR2 SVGIG (reference sequence). The CDR3 DNA is TGTGCCTGGACCCACCCCGGGGATACGCAGTATTTT. Protein product: CAWTHPGDTQYF.

This clonotype was counted only a few times. The V gene is TRBV27, the J gene TRBJ2-5; no clear D. From germline, CDR1 is MNHEY and CDR2 SMNVEV (reference sequence). V was pared by 6 bases and J by 1 base, with 9 bases between. This CDR3 has 13 amino acids. CDR3 nucleotide sequence: TGTGCCAGCAGCTACAGTGGCCAAGAGACCCAGTACTTC. Translation: CASSYSGQETQYF.

The rearrangement links TRBV5-5 to TRBJ1-2; D gene ambiguous. The germline gives CDR1 SGHKS, CDR2 YYEKEE (reference sequence). CDR3 size: 14 residues. V was trimmed by 0 bases and J by 4 bases, leaving 10 bases between them. The chain's CDR3 is CASSLGHPAYGYTF. Written as DNA, the CDR3 is TGTGCCAGCAGCTTGGGGCACCCTGCCTATGGCTACACCTTC.

In this sample, this clonotype turned up a few times. The DNA for the CDR3 is TGTGCCAGCAGCTCAAATAGGGACATTCAGTACTTC. This sequence encodes CASSSNRDIQYF. The chain recombines TRBV7-8 with TRBJ2-4, with D unclear. Germline V CDR1 and CDR2: SGHVS, FQNEAQ. The CDR3 runs to 12 residues. V gave up 4 bases and J gave up 8 bases, with 9 bases separating them.

This clonotype was counted ten times or more. The chain recombines TRBV14 with TRBJ2-5; D is undetermined. The germline gives CDR1 SGHDN, CDR2 FVKESK. The CDR3 contains 12 residues. Trimming cost V 0 bases and J 7 bases, with 6 bases left between them. The CDR3 sequence: CASSQDLGTQYF. As DNA, the CDR3 is TGTGCCAGCAGCCAAGATCTGGGGACCCAGTACTTC.